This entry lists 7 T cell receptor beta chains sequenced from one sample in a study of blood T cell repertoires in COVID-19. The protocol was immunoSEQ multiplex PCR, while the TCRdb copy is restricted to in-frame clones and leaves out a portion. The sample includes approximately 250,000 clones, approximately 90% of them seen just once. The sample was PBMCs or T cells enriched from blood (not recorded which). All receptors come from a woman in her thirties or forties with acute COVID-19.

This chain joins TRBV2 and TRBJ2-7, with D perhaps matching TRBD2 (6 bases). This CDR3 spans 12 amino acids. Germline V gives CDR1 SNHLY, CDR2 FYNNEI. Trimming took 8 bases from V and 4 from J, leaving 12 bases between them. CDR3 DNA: TGTGCCAGCGGGGGACTCAATTACGAGCAGTACGTC. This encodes CASGGLNYEQYV.

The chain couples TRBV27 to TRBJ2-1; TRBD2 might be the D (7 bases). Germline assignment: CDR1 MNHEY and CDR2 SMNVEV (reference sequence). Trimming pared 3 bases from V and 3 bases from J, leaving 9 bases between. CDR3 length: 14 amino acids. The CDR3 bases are TGTGCCAGCAGTTTGGGAGGGGGCTACAATGAGCAGTTCTTC. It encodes CASSLGGGYNEQFF.

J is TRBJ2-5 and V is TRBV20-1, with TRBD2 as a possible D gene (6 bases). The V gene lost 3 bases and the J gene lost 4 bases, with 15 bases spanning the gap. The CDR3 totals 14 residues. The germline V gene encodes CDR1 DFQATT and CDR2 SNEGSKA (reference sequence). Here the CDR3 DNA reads TGCAGTGCTAGTTACTCGGGACTCCGAGAGACCCAGTACTTC. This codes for CSASYSGLRETQYF.

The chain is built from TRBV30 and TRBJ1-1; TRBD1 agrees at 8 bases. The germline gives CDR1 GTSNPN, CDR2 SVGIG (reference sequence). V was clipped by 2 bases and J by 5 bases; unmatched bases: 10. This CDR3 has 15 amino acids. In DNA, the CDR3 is TGTGCCTGGAGTATAATACAGACAGGGGAGACTGAAGCTTTCTTT. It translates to CAWSIIQTGETEAFF.

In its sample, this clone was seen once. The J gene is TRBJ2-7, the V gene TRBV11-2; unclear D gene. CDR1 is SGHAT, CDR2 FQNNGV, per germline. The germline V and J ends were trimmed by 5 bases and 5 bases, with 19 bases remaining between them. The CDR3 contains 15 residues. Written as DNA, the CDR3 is TGTGCCAGCAGCACGAACCCCGATACAAACCACGAGCAGTACTTC. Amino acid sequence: CASSTNPDTNHEQYF.

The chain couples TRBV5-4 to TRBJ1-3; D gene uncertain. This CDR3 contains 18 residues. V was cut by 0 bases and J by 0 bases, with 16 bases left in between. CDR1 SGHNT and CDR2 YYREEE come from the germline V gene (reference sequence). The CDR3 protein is CASSLGGRPGYSGNTIYF. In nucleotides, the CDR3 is TGTGCCAGCAGCTTGGGGGGTCGTCCGGGGTACTCTGGAAACACCATATATTTT.

CDR3 region: CAISDAGTGYEKLFF. Written as DNA, the CDR3 is TGTGCCATCAGTGACGCCGGGACAGGGTATGAAAAACTGTTTTTT. The chain uses TRBV10-3 and TRBJ1-4; 9 nucleotides agree with TRBD1. The length of the CDR3 is 15 residues. J gave up 6 bases and V 3 bases, and 5 bases lay outside the gene matches. Germline loops: CDR1 ENHRY, CDR2 SYGVKD.